This T cell receptor beta chain was recorded in a study of CD8 T cells in Susac syndrome (dated by TCRdb to about 2019). For context, the study as a whole: Among the Susac syndrome patients who were sequenced, clinically active disease was present in about six and clinical remission was observed in roughly eight. Susac syndrome patients were therapy-naive, on corticosteroids (some also receiving IVIg), or on IVIg alone at blood withdrawal. Repertoire sequencing was used to test whether CD8+ T cell activation and differentiation in Susac syndrome was antigen driven.

What the authors observed across the whole study: In the CD4+ T cell repertoire of Susac syndrome patients, clonal expansion was not detected. The number of individuals in the TCR sequencing and HLA analysis was acknowledged as relatively small.

With regard to this clonotype: No cognate antigen has been identified for it. It has no much larger one-base neighbor in the sample; base qualities were not kept.

The CDR3 has 15 amino acids, counting the end cysteine and phenylalanine. Here the CDR3 DNA is all that survives: 45 bases in frame from base 1. V is pruned by 1 base and J by 5 bases, leaving 7 bases of the junction without a gene match. Reading the germline V gene gives CDR1 MGHRA and CDR2 YSYEKL. RNA was extracted with the RNeasy kit and roughly 0.45 to 1 ug was reverse transcribed using random hexamers. TCR beta CDR3 regions were amplified with the immunoSEQ multiplex PCR assay covering 54 Vbeta and 13 Jbeta segments. PCR amplification bias was corrected by using a synthetic template baseline for primer optimization and computational correction. Concerning the study's data processing: Reads were annotated to V, D and J genes according to IMGT and were analyzed with immunoSEQ Analyzer, with only productive sequences retained. Clonality was calculated as one minus the Shannon entropy normalized by log2 of the number of productive unique sequences. For each patient and control, public and private clones were evaluated within the 100 most prevalent clones. Susac-specific clones were defined as absent from healthy and MS cohorts, 1052 published viral clones and other ImmuneACCESS disease sequences. TCRdb applied fastp at Q25 and MiXCR to the public reads, then kept only in-frame beta chains. Every entry covers one CDR3 protein and lists the most common genes and DNA from its rows. TCRdb's processing, not the authors', yielded these V and J calls. The table for this sample lists tens of thousands of distinct CDR3 sequences; 90% to 95% of them were counted only once. 0.5% to 0.65% of the sample rests with the top ten.

Peripheral blood CD8+ and CD4+ T cells from healthy donors, Susac syndrome patients and multiple sclerosis patients were profiled using high-throughput TCR beta sequencing. Susac syndrome patients met recently defined diagnostic criteria for definite or probable disease. Bulk CD8+ and CD4+ T cells were purified by magnetic negative isolation, whereas CD8+ TEMRA cells were enriched by FACS. Blood was collected in EDTA tubes and processed within 24 hours, with PBMCs isolated through density gradient centrifugation. PBMCs destined for TCR sequencing were cryopreserved in liquid nitrogen and later thawed in a 37 °C water bath. A purity of at least 90% was achieved for sorted or isolated CD4+, CD8+ and CD8+ TEMRA cells.

This TCR came from a human donor with Susac syndrome. The sample comprised CD4+ T cells from PBMCs. The V and J genes are TRBV4-1 and TRBJ2-7; 8 central nucleotides agree with TRBD2. The CDR3 region: CASSQAGGPSDEQYF. The nucleotides are TGCGCCAGCAGCCAAGCGGGGGGGCCTTCCGACGAGCAGTACTTC.